This T cell receptor (beta chain) was sequenced during a study of PD-1 blockade in mismatch repair-deficient tumors. Turning to the study itself: All were previously treated, progressing patients with 12 mismatch repair-deficient cancer types. Study-wide results and limits: Rapid post-treatment expansion, then contraction, generally preceding radiologic response, marked tumor-resident clones.

All patients were mismatch repair deficient, assessed by either PCR or immunohistochemistry. The CDR3 has 16 residues. V lost 5 bases and J lost 3; bases outside the gene matches: 8. Germline CDR1 reads SGHNT; CDR2 reads YENEEA. This clone was seen at least ten times. Its antigen remains unidentified. The protocol was immunoSEQ multiplex PCR, while the TCRdb copy is restricted to in-frame clones and leaves out a portion. Among roughly 79,000 clones listed, roughly 80% were seen once. This material consisted of peripheral blood, taken 44 weeks after starting pembrolizumab. The TCR originated in an adult with mismatch repair-deficient cancer. The V and J genes are TRBV11-3 and TRBJ1-3; 9 bases fit TRBD1. The CDR3 here is CASSARGQGSGNTIYF. The CDR3 coding sequence is TGTGCCAGCAGCGCCCGCGGACAGGGGAGTGGAAACACCATATATTTT.